What follows are 16 T cell receptor beta chains derived from one specimen sequenced in a study of T-cell reconstitution after alpha-beta-depleted transplantation in children. Molecular barcoding with unique molecular identifiers was used for the TCRbeta library. From the PCR reads, TCRdb called clonotypes with MiXCR, one entry per CDR3 protein. The sample includes 6,500 to 10,000 distinct CDR3 sequences, roughly a sixth of them seen just once. The sample in question was PBMCs, mostly from graft donor cells, obtained 60 days after TCRalphabeta/CD19-depleted stem cell transplant. These receptors came from a girl under three years old who had a stem cell transplant for combined immunodeficiency, so the T cells may come from the graft donor.

V and J are TRBV6-1 and TRBJ2-3; tentative D call: TRBD1 (6 bases). The ends were cut back, 6 bases at V and 3 bases at J, with 16 bases in the middle. The CDR3 has 15 residues. Germline V CDR1 and CDR2: MNHNS, SASEGT. This CDR3 reads CASRNRAPRTDTQYF. CDR3 nucleotides: TGTGCCAGCAGAAACAGGGCCCCCCGAACAGATACGCAGTATTTT.

The CDR3 loop is CASSAGAGRWADTQYF. CDR3 coding DNA: TGTGCCAGCAGCGCGGGGGCGGGGAGGTGGGCAGATACGCAGTATTTT. The gene calls are TRBV9 and TRBJ2-3; perhaps D is TRBD1 or TRBD2 (6 bases each). V was clipped by 3 bases and J by 4 bases, with 18 bases between them. Germline loops: CDR1 SGDLS, CDR2 YYNGEE. CDR3 length: 16 residues.

The table lists this clonotype with many counts. The chain uses TRBV20-1 and TRBJ2-2, with a tentative D call TRBD2 (6 bases). V lost 6 bases to trimming and J lost 3 bases, with 14 bases between them. The CDR3 contains 14 residues. Germline CDR1 DFQATT, CDR2 SNEGSKA (reference sequence). CDR3 region: CSARGTLYTGELFF. In DNA form, the CDR3 reads TGCAGTGCCCGGGGGACTTTATACACCGGGGAGCTGTTTTTT.

This clonotype was counted at least ten times. The chain is built from TRBV12-3 or TRBV12-4 and TRBJ2-5; no clear D gene. The CDR3 has 12 amino acids. The ends were cut back, 4 bases at V and 5 bases at J, with 8 bases in the middle. CDR3: CASSSGWETQYF. The CDR3 DNA reads as TGTGCCAGCAGTTCTGGCTGGGAGACCCAGTACTTC.

This chain connects TRBV7-2 to TRBJ2-7; the D gene could be TRBD1 or TRBD2 (6 bases each). The CDR3 totals 18 residues. Germline V CDR1 and CDR2: SGHTA, FQGNSA. V lost 7 bases and J 4 bases, leaving 29 bases between the germline ends. The CDR3 loop reads CASTQKGGGTGFSYEQYF. The CDR3 DNA reads as TGTGCCAGCACTCAGAAAGGAGGGGGGACGGGCTTCTCATACGAGCAGTACTTC.

This clonotype was recorded at least ten times. V is TRBV6-5 and J is TRBJ2-3; D possibly corresponds to TRBD2 (5 bases). The germline V and J ends were trimmed by 3 bases and 1 base, with 14 bases remaining between them. The CDR3 contains 16 residues. The germline gives CDR1 MNHEY, CDR2 SVGAGI. The CDR3, as DNA: TGTGCCAGCAGTTATTTACTAGGTGGGGGCACAGATACGCAGTATTTT. As protein: CASSYLLGGGTDTQYF.

This clonotype appeared once. A much bigger clone sits one base away, suggesting this may be a read error. The gene calls are TRBV28 and TRBJ2-7, with D hard to call. CDR1 is MDHEN and CDR2 is SYDVKM in the germline V gene. The CDR3 runs 13 residues. The CDR3 spells CASRSRKGYKQYF. The CDR3 coding sequence is TGTGCCAGCAGATCTCGAAAAGGCTACAAGCAGTACTTC.

With regard to this clonotype: Possible read error: a much larger clone is one base away. The CDR3 carries no conserved terminal phenylalanine or tryptophan, so it likely arises from a read error. The rearrangement uses TRBV12-3 or TRBV12-4 and TRBJ2-3, with D perhaps TRBD1 or TRBD2 (5 bases each). The V and J ends lost 7 bases and 5 bases respectively, with 13 bases between them. This CDR3 comprises 13 residues. Here the CDR3 DNA reads TGTGCCAGCATTCGAGGTGGGGGAGATACGCAGTATTAT. The encoded protein is CASIRGGGDTQYY.

This clonotype was seen a few times. Its ends do not fully match the called genes, so a read error is possible. The rearrangement uses TRBV6-5 and TRBJ1-2; possible D gene TRBD1, 5 bases. Germline loops: CDR1 MNHEY, CDR2 SVGAGI. This CDR3 has 12 amino acids. The CDR3: CASSSTAYDYTF. In DNA form, the CDR3 reads TGTGCCAGCAGTTCGACAGCCTATGACTACACCTTC.

The genes are TRBV25-1 and TRBJ1-1, with no clear D. Trimming cost V 4 bases and J 8 bases, with 17 bases left between them. Germline loops: CDR1 MGHDK, CDR2 SYGVNS. The CDR3 is made up of 14 amino acids. The CDR3 spells CASSGRALTPEAFF. The CDR3 DNA sequence: TGTGCCAGCAGTGGGCGGGCCCTAACACCCGAAGCTTTCTTT. The whole variable domain, remainder taken from reference TRBV25-1 and TRBJ1-1, is EADIYQTPRYLVIGTGKKITLECSQTMGHDKMYWYQQDPGMELHLIHYSYGVNSTEKGDLSSESTVSRIRTEHFPLTLESARPSHTSQYLCASSGRALTPEAFFGQGTRLTVV.

This clonotype was seen ten or more times. V and J are TRBV20-1 and TRBJ1-5; D is unclear. V dropped 0 bases and J dropped 5 bases, with 5 bases sitting between them. Germline V gives CDR1 DFQATT, CDR2 SNEGSKA (reference sequence). The CDR3 runs 12 residues. CDR3 region: CSARDGDQPQHF. The CDR3 DNA reads as TGCAGTGCTAGAGATGGGGATCAGCCCCAGCATTTT.

The genes are TRBV3-1 and TRBJ2-2, with a possible D match to TRBD2 (6 bases). Germline V lookup: CDR1 LGHDT, CDR2 YNNKEL (reference sequence). The CDR3 consists of 16 residues. V lost 6 bases and J lost 1, with 15 bases in between. As DNA, the CDR3 is TGTGCCAGCAGACCCGGGACTCCCTTGAACACCGGGGAGCTGTTTTTT. Encoded protein: CASRPGTPLNTGELFF.

A single count supports this clonotype. V and J are TRBV4-2 and TRBJ1-4; 7 positions agree with TRBD1. Germline-derived CDR1 and CDR2 are LGHNA and YNFKEQ. CDR3 length equals 16 residues. J was trimmed by 1 base and V by 4 bases; bases with no gene match: 6. The CDR3 bases are TGTGCCAGCAGCCTCGCGACAGGGAGAACTAATGAAAAACTGTTTTTT. This translates into CASSLATGRTNEKLFF.

This clonotype turned up a few times. The chain employs TRBV5-1 and TRBJ2-1; TRBD2 might be the D (5 bases). This CDR3 has 14 residues. Per germline, CDR1 SGHRS and CDR2 YFSETQ. Trimming removed 1 base from V and 6 bases from J, with 11 bases in between. The CDR3 is CASSLFEAGNEQFF. For the CDR3, the DNA is TGCGCCAGCAGCTTGTTTGAGGCGGGCAATGAGCAGTTCTTC. The variable domain in full, with the rest retrieved from reference TRBV5-1 and TRBJ2-1, is KAGVTQTPRYLIKTRGQQVTLSCSPISGHRSVSWYQQTPGQGLQFLFEYFSETQRNKGNFPGRFSGRQFSNSRSEMNVSTLELGDSALYLCASSLFEAGNEQFFGPGTRLTVL.

The rearrangement joins TRBV28 to TRBJ2-1; D remains ambiguous. Trimming shortened V by 6 bases and J by 4 bases, and 4 bases separated the two germline ends. The CDR3 has 11 residues. Germline V lookup: CDR1 MDHEN, CDR2 SYDVKM. The DNA of the CDR3 is TGTGCCAGCAGCCGTTACAATGAGCAGTTCTTC. Its translation: CASSRYNEQFF. The full variable domain, in which reference TRBV28 and TRBJ2-1 provide the parts outside the CDR3, is DVKVTQSSRYLVKRTGEKVFLECVQDMDHENMFWYRQDPGLGLRLIYFSYDVKMKEKGDIPEGYSVSREKKERFSLILESASTNQTSMYLCASSRYNEQFFGPGTRLTVL.

This chain joins TRBV28 and TRBJ2-7; the D gene is possibly TRBD2 (6 bases). The V gene's germline CDR1 is MDHEN and CDR2 SYDVKM. V was trimmed by 7 bases and J by 7 bases, leaving 17 bases between them. This CDR3 has 13 residues. In DNA form, the CDR3 reads TGTGCCAGCATCAAATCCGCAGGGAGGGAGCAGTACTTC. This gives the protein CASIKSAGREQYF.